This T cell receptor (beta chain) was obtained from a study of early T cells in non-severe SARS-CoV-2 infection. Turning to the study itself: Sequencing input comprised bulk RNA from unsorted whole blood; chain pairing was not available. Study-wide results and limits: Comparison of clonotypes with VDJdb favored anti-spike CD8 responses while missing private and CD4 specificities.

The protocol attached unique molecular identifiers to individual cDNA molecules. MiXCR, run by TCRdb on the 5' RACE reads, gives a single entry per CDR3 protein. The table shows about 60,000 distinct CDR3 sequences, with around 13% occurring only once. This clonotype was detected only a few times. Its antigen remains unknown. Specimen: whole blood. The receptor comes from an adult who was a healthcare worker with PCR-confirmed SARS-CoV-2 infection or an uninfected control (not recorded which).

The CDR3, as DNA: TGTGCCAGCAACACCCCCCGGGGAAACGCAAACAATGAGCAGTTCTTC. Translation gives CASNTPRGNANNEQFF. J is TRBJ2-1 and V is TRBV28; D possibly corresponds to TRBD2 (5 bases). Germline CDR1 and CDR2: MDHEN and SYDVKM. The CDR3 has 16 amino acids. The V end lost 7 bases, the J end lost 5 bases, and 21 bases lay between the germline ends.